A single T cell receptor beta chain is shown here with its context. Trimming left V 5 bases short and J 10 bases short, with 17 bases between. Germline assignment: CDR1 SEHNR and CDR2 FQNEAQ (reference sequence). This CDR3 contains 13 residues. These data come from a study of blood T cell repertoires in COVID-19. Study information: T cells, B-cell-depleted T cells, or PBMCs provided the cDNA or gDNA that served as material.

Assay: immunoSEQ multiplex PCR; the TCRdb copy retains only in-frame clones and omits some. The sample gives around 230,000 clones, roughly 88% of which show up once; approximately 2.4% is in the top ten. The origin of this receptor is a man aged 40-50 years who had recovered from COVID-19. The gene calls are TRBV7-9 and TRBJ1-1, with TRBD1 as a possible D gene (5 bases). Sequencing used peripheral blood. The CDR3 nucleotides are TGTGCCAGCAGCCCCCCCGGGACGGAGGGAGCTTTCTTT. Protein: CASSPPGTEGAFF.